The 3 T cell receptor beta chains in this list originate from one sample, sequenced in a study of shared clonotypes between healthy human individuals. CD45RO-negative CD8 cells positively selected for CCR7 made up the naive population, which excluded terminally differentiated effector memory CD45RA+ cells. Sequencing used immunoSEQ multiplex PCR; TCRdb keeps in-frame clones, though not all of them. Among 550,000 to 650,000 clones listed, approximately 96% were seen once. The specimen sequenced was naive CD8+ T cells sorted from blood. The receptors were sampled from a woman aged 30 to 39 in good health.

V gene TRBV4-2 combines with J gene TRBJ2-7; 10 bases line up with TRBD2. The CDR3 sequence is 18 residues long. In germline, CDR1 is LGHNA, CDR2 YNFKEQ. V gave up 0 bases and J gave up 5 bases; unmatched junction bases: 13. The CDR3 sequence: CASSQDGVASGSGDEQYF. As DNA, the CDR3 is TGTGCCAGCAGCCAAGATGGGGTGGCTAGCGGGAGTGGCGACGAGCAGTACTTC.

CDR3 region: CASSFGTGYEKLFF. DNA for the CDR3: TGTGCCAGCAGCTTCGGCACAGGGTATGAAAAACTGTTTTTT. The gene calls are TRBV7-8 and TRBJ1-4, with D perhaps matching TRBD1 (6 bases). The CDR3 sequence is 14 residues long. V lost 3 bases and J 6 bases, leaving 11 bases between the germline ends. Germline values: CDR1 SGHVS, CDR2 FQNEAQ.

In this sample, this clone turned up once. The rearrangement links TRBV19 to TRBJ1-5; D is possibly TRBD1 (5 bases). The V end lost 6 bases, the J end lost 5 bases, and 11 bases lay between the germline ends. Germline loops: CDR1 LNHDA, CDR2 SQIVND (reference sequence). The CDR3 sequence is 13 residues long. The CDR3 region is CASSRVLDQPQHF. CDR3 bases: TGTGCCAGTAGCAGGGTTCTGGATCAGCCCCAGCATTTT.